The 32 T cell receptor beta chains below come from one sample, sequenced in a study of T cells in women clearing cervical HPV infection. Clones were sequenced by immunoSEQ multiplex PCR, and TCRdb holds only the in-frame ones, with some missing. Seen in this sample are about 39,000 clones; the ten most common clones hold around 4.9%. Specimen: blood buffy coat. The receptors were gathered from a woman aged 18 to 69 with a cervical HPV16 infection that either progressed to CIN3+ or cleared (not recorded which).

A remark on this clone: Read data end 3 residues before the CDR3 end; the end is taken from the germline J gene. The genes are TRBV5-1 and TRBJ2-1; TRBD1 aligns across 7 bases. Germline CDR1 and CDR2: SGHRS and YFSETQ. The CDR3 has 17 residues. After removal of 1 base from V and 0 bases from J, the junction contained 7 bases not matched to a gene. The CDR3 loop reads CASSLTGQRSSYNEQFF. Partial CDR3 DNA: TGCGCCAGCAGCTTGACGGGACAGAGGAGCTCCTACAATGAG.

About this clone itself: The CDR3 end lies 3 residues beyond the end of the read and is filled in from the germline J gene. V and J are TRBV5-1 and TRBJ2-7; D is perhaps TRBD1 (5 bases). Trimming cost V 0 bases and J 6 bases, with 7 bases left between them. The CDR3 covers 12 residues. CDR1 is SGHRS, CDR2 YFSETQ, per germline. CDR3 sequence reads: CASSLAGSEQYF. The part of the CDR3 DNA that was read is TGCGCCAGCAGCTTGGCAGGGTCCGAG.

Points on this clone: Read coverage stops 3 residues before the CDR3 terminus; the germline J gene supplies the remainder. J is TRBJ1-1 and V is TRBV29-1; 9 bases match TRBD1. This CDR3 comprises 13 residues. Germline lookup yields CDR1 SQVTM and CDR2 ANQGSEA. Trimming removed 4 bases from V and 2 bases from J; junction bases left unmatched: 2. The sequenced CDR3 bases are TGCAGCGTTGGGACAGGGGCAAACACTGAA. It translates to CSVGTGANTE. The full-length CDR3 reads as CSVGTGANTEAFF. The complete variable domain, with remaining parts taken from reference TRBV29-1 and TRBJ1-1, reads SAVISQKPSRDICQRGTSLTIQCQVDSQVTMMFWYRQQPGQSLTLIATANQGSEATYESGFVIDKFPISRPNLTFSTLTVSNMSPEDSSIYLCSVGTGANTEAFFGQGTRLTVV.

As regards this clone: The observed sequence ends 3 residues before the CDR3 terminus, with the missing tail filled in from the germline J gene. The rearrangement joins TRBV20-1 to TRBJ2-7, with D perhaps TRBD2 (6 bases). In germline, CDR1 is DFQATT, CDR2 SNEGSKA (reference sequence). The V end was cut by 4 bases, the J end by 2 bases, with 18 bases between. The CDR3 covers 15 residues. The part of the CDR3 DNA that was read is TGCAGTGCTACCCAGGGTGCGGGGACCCCCTACGAG. The encoded protein is CSATQGAGTPYE. The entire CDR3 sequence reads CSATQGAGTPYEQYF.

Concerning this clone: The sequenced fragment ends 3 residues before the CDR3 boundary, so the rest is inferred from the germline J gene. J is TRBJ1-1 and V is TRBV2, with D perhaps TRBD1 (5 bases). V was trimmed by 7 bases and J by 2 bases, leaving 14 bases between them. In germline, CDR1 is SNHLY, CDR2 FYNNEI. This CDR3 has 14 amino acids. Incomplete CDR3 DNA: TGTGCCAGCACCCCCAGGGCGGCCAACACTGAA. It is translated as CASTPRAANTE. Given in full, the CDR3 is CASTPRAANTEAFF. The variable domain in full, completed from reference TRBV2 and TRBJ1-1, reads EPEVTQTPSHQVTQMGQEVILRCVPISNHLYFYWYRQILGQKVEFLVSFYNNEISEKSEIFDDQFSVERPDGSNFTLKIRSTKLEDSAMYFCASTPRAANTEAFFGQGTRLTVV.

On this clone: From the germline J gene comes the end of the CDR3, since the read stops 3 residues before it. V is TRBV11-2 and J is TRBJ2-3; D gene unclear. The length of the CDR3 is 14 residues. Looked up from germline, CDR1 is SGHAT and CDR2 is FQNNGV. Trimming pared 5 bases from V and 1 base from J, leaving 10 bases between. The CDR3 sequence is CASSPPEGTDTQYF. The sequenced CDR3 bases are TGTGCCAGCAGCCCCCCAGAGGGCACAGATACG.

Notes on this clone: Read data end 3 residues before the CDR3 end; the end is taken from the germline J gene. V usage is TRBV20-1 and J usage is TRBJ2-3; possibly TRBD1 or TRBD2 for D (6 bases each). The V gene's germline CDR1 is DFQATT and CDR2 SNEGSKA (reference sequence). There are 13 residues in the CDR3. V was cut by 4 bases and J by 4 bases, with 12 bases left in between. The CDR3 bases that were read are TGCAGTGCTAATGCAGGGGAGGCAGATACG. Residues: CSANAGEADT. The complete CDR3 sequence is CSANAGEADTQYF.

Comment on this clone: The CDR3 end is not reached by the read, which stops 3 residues before it; the germline J gene fills it in. The chain recombines TRBV13 with TRBJ2-7; 12 bases align to TRBD2. The CDR3 is 17 residues long. Germline CDR1 reads PRHDT; CDR2 reads FYEKMQ (reference sequence). Unmatched junction bases numbered 10, after V lost 2 bases and J lost 5 bases. The CDR3 protein is CASSLSLAGGRGHEQYF. The CDR3 bases that were read are TGTGCCAGCAGCTTATCACTAGCGGGGGGCAGAGGGCACGAG. Full variable domain (outside the CDR3, taken from reference TRBV13 and TRBJ2-7): AAGVIQSPRHLIKEKRETATLKCYPIPRHDTVYWYQQGPGQDPQFLISFYEKMQSDKGSIPDRFSAQQFSDYHSELNMSSLELGDSALYFCASSLSLAGGRGHEQYFGPGTRLTVT.

About this clone: Read data end 3 residues before the CDR3 end; the end is taken from the germline J gene. The chain links TRBV5-5 to TRBJ1-4; D is possibly TRBD1 (5 bases). V gave up 0 bases and J gave up 8 bases, with 8 bases separating them. This CDR3 spans 13 amino acids. Germline V CDR1 and CDR2: SGHKS, YYEKEE (reference sequence). CDR3 protein: CASSLGGREKLFF. Incomplete CDR3 DNA: TGTGCCAGCAGCTTGGGGGGCCGGGAAAAA.

On this clone itself: The read falls 3 residues short of the CDR3 end, and the missing part is taken from the germline J gene. The chain carries TRBV2 and TRBJ2-1; D gene unclear. CDR1 SNHLY and CDR2 FYNNEI come from the germline V gene. The CDR3 sequence is 13 residues long. Trimming removed 0 bases from V and 6 bases from J, with 6 bases in between. Incomplete CDR3 DNA: TGTGCCAGCAGTGAAGCAGGGTCCAATGAG. It encodes CASSEAGSNE. The CDR3 in its entirety is CASSEAGSNEQFF.

For this clone: The read terminates 3 residues ahead of where the CDR3 ends, so the germline J gene completes it. The chain employs TRBV20-1 and TRBJ2-7; either TRBD1 or TRBD2 may fit D (5 bases each). The CDR3 sequence is 14 residues long. The V gene lost 4 bases and the J gene lost 3 bases, with 16 bases spanning the gap. Per germline, CDR1 DFQATT and CDR2 SNEGSKA (reference sequence). The sequenced CDR3 bases are TGCAGTGCTACCGTTATGAGGGGTGGCTACGAG. Amino acids: CSATVMRGGYE. The full CDR3 reads CSATVMRGGYEQYF.

As for this clone: Read data end 3 residues before the CDR3 end; the end is taken from the germline J gene. V and J are TRBV5-1 and TRBJ2-7; 9 bases agree with TRBD1. Germline V gives CDR1 SGHRS, CDR2 YFSETQ. The CDR3 has 14 amino acids. V dropped 4 bases and J dropped 4; count of bases not matched to a gene: 6. The CDR3 loop reads CASSPDRGGYEQYF. Partial CDR3 DNA: TGCGCCAGCAGCCCCGACAGGGGGGGATACGAG.

A note on this clone: The read is 3 residues too short to cover the CDR3 end, so that end is filled in from the germline J gene. This chain joins TRBV11-2 and TRBJ2-2, with 9 bases fitting TRBD2. V gave up 0 bases and J gave up 7 bases; unmatched junction bases: 3. From germline, CDR1 is SGHAT and CDR2 FQNNGV. The CDR3 runs to 15 residues. The covered CDR3 bases are TGTGCCAGCAGCTTAGATAGCGGGGGAGGCGGGGAG. Amino acid sequence: CASSLDSGGGGE. The complete CDR3 protein is CASSLDSGGGGELFF.

Note on this clone: The CDR3 end is not reached by the read, which stops 3 residues before it; the germline J gene fills it in. V is TRBV19 and J is TRBJ2-6; D gene uncertain. This CDR3 is built from 15 residues. Germline V gene data show CDR1 as LNHDA and CDR2 as SQIVND (reference sequence). The ends were cut back, 5 bases at V and 0 bases at J, with 8 bases in the middle. CDR3 DNA (partial): TGTGCCAGTAGTGCACCCGGCTCTGGGGCCAACGTC. The encoded protein is CASSAPGSGANV. The full CDR3 sequence reads CASSAPGSGANVLTF. Full variable domain (outside the CDR3, taken from reference TRBV19 and TRBJ2-6): DGGITQSPKYLFRKEGQNVTLSCEQNLNHDAMYWYRQDPGQGLRLIYYSQIVNDFQKGDIAEGYSVSREKKESFPLTVTSAQKNPTAFYLCASSAPGSGANVLTFGAGSRLTVL.

To note about this clone: Read data end 3 residues before the CDR3 end; the end is taken from the germline J gene. V gene TRBV11-3 combines with J gene TRBJ2-5, with 8 bases aligning to TRBD2. V shed 4 bases and J 4 bases; nucleotides not matched to a gene: 8. CDR3 size: 15 residues. The V gene's germline CDR1 is SGHNT and CDR2 YENEEA. The CDR3 sequence: CASSSTGGAGETQYF. The DNA read from the CDR3 is TGTGCCAGCAGCTCTACCGGGGGGGCCGGAGAGACC.

About this clone: The CDR3 goes on 3 residues after the read ends, and that part is filled in from the germline J gene. J is TRBJ2-1 and V is TRBV7-8; perhaps TRBD1 as D (6 bases). This CDR3 has 15 amino acids. Trimming took off 5 bases at V and 3 bases at J, with 14 bases between the two ends. In germline, CDR1 is SGHVS, CDR2 FQNEAQ. The CDR3 loop reads CASSPPRDIYNEQFF. The sequenced part of the CDR3 DNA is TGTGCCAGCAGCCCCCCTCGGGACATCTACAATGAG. Based on the CDR3 plus reference TRBV7-8 and TRBJ2-1, the full variable domain is GAGVSQSPRYKVAKRGQDVALRCDPISGHVSLFWYQQALGQGPEFLTYFQNEAQLDKSGLPSDRFFAERPEGSVSTLKIQRTQQEDSAVYLCASSPPRDIYNEQFFGPGTRLTVL.

To note about this clone: The read ends 3 residues before the CDR3 terminus; that terminus is restored from the germline J gene. The V and J genes are TRBV2 and TRBJ2-5; maybe TRBD1 (5 bases). The germline CDR1 and CDR2 sequences are SNHLY and FYNNEI. The CDR3 has 14 amino acids. Trimming stripped 0 bases from V and 4 bases from J, with 9 bases between. CDR3 residues: CASSEARQGETQYF. CDR3 DNA (partial): TGTGCCAGCAGTGAAGCACGCCAGGGAGAGACC.

As for this clone: The read falls 3 residues short of the CDR3 end, and the missing part is taken from the germline J gene. The V call is TRBV5-1, the J call TRBJ1-1; D is perhaps TRBD1 (6 bases). Germline CDR1 and CDR2: SGHRS and YFSETQ. The length of the CDR3 is 16 residues. Trimming left V 5 bases short and J 1 base short, with 18 bases between. Incomplete CDR3 DNA: TGCGCCAGCAGACGTCCCGATACAGGGAAGAACACTGAA. This gives the protein CASRRPDTGKNTE. The full CDR3 protein is CASRRPDTGKNTEAFF.

CDR3: CASNHGQVQETQYF. The sequenced part of the CDR3 DNA is TGCGCCAGCAACCACGGACAAGTCCAAGAGACC. This chain joins TRBV5-1 and TRBJ2-5, with D possibly TRBD1 on 5 matching bases. The CDR3 extends 3 residues past the end of the read, so its final part is completed from the germline J gene. Germline V gene data show CDR1 as SGHRS and CDR2 as YFSETQ. This CDR3 contains 14 residues. Trimming left V 6 bases short and J 1 base short, with 13 bases between. Complete variable domain (other parts from reference TRBV5-1 and TRBJ2-5): KAGVTQTPRYLIKTRGQQVTLSCSPISGHRSVSWYQQTPGQGLQFLFEYFSETQRNKGNFPGRFSGRQFSNSRSEMNVSTLELGDSALYLCASNHGQVQETQYFGPGTRLLVL.

As regards this clone: Read sequence stops 3 residues before the CDR3 end, and the germline J gene provides the missing end. V and J are TRBV19 and TRBJ2-3; the D gene is possibly TRBD2 (5 bases). V was pared by 5 bases and J by 1 base, with 13 bases between. Germline CDR1 is LNHDA and CDR2 is SQIVND (reference sequence). The CDR3 consists of 15 residues. The CDR3 spells CASSDGLIGTDTQYF. The sequenced CDR3 bases are TGTGCCAGTAGTGACGGACTTATCGGCACAGATACG. Drawing the rest from reference TRBV19 and TRBJ2-3, the complete variable domain is DGGITQSPKYLFRKEGQNVTLSCEQNLNHDAMYWYRQDPGQGLRLIYYSQIVNDFQKGDIAEGYSVSREKKESFPLTVTSAQKNPTAFYLCASSDGLIGTDTQYFGPGTRLTVL.

As concerns this clone: The CDR3 end is not reached by the read, which stops 3 residues before it; the germline J gene fills it in. The gene calls are TRBV2 and TRBJ1-4; perhaps TRBD1 as D (5 bases). The length of the CDR3 is 15 residues. Germline values: CDR1 SNHLY, CDR2 FYNNEI. V lost 5 bases, J lost 7 bases, and 17 bases lay in between. The CDR3 sequence is CASSSSFSGTEKLFF. CDR3 bases read: TGTGCCAGCAGTTCCTCCTTTAGCGGGACTGAAAAA.

For this clone: The read terminates 3 residues before the CDR3 end, so the remaining end is supplied by the germline J gene. J is TRBJ1-5 and V is TRBV5-5; the D gene is possibly TRBD1 (6 bases). The germline V and J ends were trimmed by 0 bases and 6 bases, with 13 bases remaining between them. This CDR3 has 15 amino acids. Germline assignment: CDR1 SGHKS and CDR2 YYEKEE (reference sequence). The CDR3 here is CASSLEAGAPQPQHF. The covered CDR3 bases are TGTGCCAGCAGCTTGGAGGCGGGGGCTCCTCAGCCC.

A remark on this clone: The CDR3 end lies 3 residues beyond the end of the read and is filled in from the germline J gene. J is TRBJ1-5 and V is TRBV5-4; no clear D gene. This CDR3 contains 16 residues. Trimming took 3 bases from V and 0 from J, leaving 13 bases between them. Germline lookup yields CDR1 SGHNT and CDR2 YYREEE (reference sequence). CDR3 loop: CASSYGLTDSNQPQHF. The part of the CDR3 DNA that was read is TGTGCCAGCAGCTATGGCCTTACAGATAGCAATCAGCCC.

For this clone: The CDR3 end is not reached by the read, which stops 3 residues before it; the germline J gene fills it in. The chain joins TRBV7-9 to TRBJ1-1, with TRBD1 matching 10 bases. The CDR3 has 15 amino acids. CDR1 is SEHNR and CDR2 is FQNEAQ in the germline V gene (reference sequence). Trimming removed 5 bases from V and 6 bases from J; junction bases left unmatched: 9. The DNA read from the CDR3 is TGTGCCAGCAGCCAGACAGGGGGCTTGAATGCTGAA. It codes for CASSQTGGLNAE. The CDR3 reads in full as CASSQTGGLNAEAFF.

Regarding this clone: With the read ending 3 residues before the CDR3 end, the germline J gene is used to fill in that end. The chain couples TRBV19 to TRBJ2-7, with 7 bases that match TRBD1. V was pared by 9 bases and J by 1 base, with 6 bases of the junction left unmatched. The CDR3 runs 13 residues. Germline lookup yields CDR1 LNHDA and CDR2 SQIVND (reference sequence). The chain's CDR3 is CASSRQGSYEQYF. The part of the CDR3 DNA that was read is TGTGCCAGCAGCCGACAGGGTTCCTACGAG. The full variable domain, with the rest looked up from reference TRBV19 and TRBJ2-7, is DGGITQSPKYLFRKEGQNVTLSCEQNLNHDAMYWYRQDPGQGLRLIYYSQIVNDFQKGDIAEGYSVSREKKESFPLTVTSAQKNPTAFYLCASSRQGSYEQYFGPGTRLTVT.

The DNA read from the CDR3 is TGTGCCAGCACTACGGACAGGTTCGGGCAGCCC. This sequence encodes CASTTDRFGQP. The complete CDR3 protein is CASTTDRFGQPQHF. The genes are TRBV7-8 and TRBJ1-5; the match to TRBD1 covers 7 bases. The sequence runs out 3 residues before the end of the CDR3; the remainder is reconstructed from the germline J gene. J gave up 7 bases and V 7 bases, and 10 bases lay outside the gene matches. Germline V CDR1 and CDR2: SGHVS, FQNEAQ. The CDR3 contains 14 residues. The full variable domain, its missing parts supplied by reference TRBV7-8 and TRBJ1-5, is GAGVSQSPRYKVAKRGQDVALRCDPISGHVSLFWYQQALGQGPEFLTYFQNEAQLDKSGLPSDRFFAERPEGSVSTLKIQRTQQEDSAVYLCASTTDRFGQPQHFGDGTRLSIL.

The DNA read from the CDR3 is TGTGCCAGTAGTATGGCGGGGGCACAAGAGACC. This sequence encodes CASSMAGAQET. The entire CDR3 protein is CASSMAGAQETQYF. The J gene is TRBJ2-5, the V gene TRBV19; possibly TRBD2 for D (7 bases). The CDR3 end lies 3 residues beyond the end of the read and is filled in from the germline J gene. The CDR3 is 14 amino acids. V was shortened by 3 bases and J by 2 bases, with 10 bases between the two germline ends. Germline-derived CDR1 and CDR2 are LNHDA and SQIVND (reference sequence). The full variable domain, its missing parts supplied by reference TRBV19 and TRBJ2-5, is DGGITQSPKYLFRKEGQNVTLSCEQNLNHDAMYWYRQDPGQGLRLIYYSQIVNDFQKGDIAEGYSVSREKKESFPLTVTSAQKNPTAFYLCASSMAGAQETQYFGPGTRLLVL.

For this clone: The CDR3 end is not reached by the read, which stops 3 residues before it; the germline J gene fills it in. The V call is TRBV9, the J call TRBJ2-7; tentatively, D is TRBD2 (7 bases). The CDR3 totals 13 residues. CDR1 and CDR2 from the germline V gene are SGDLS and YYNGEE. Trimming removed 5 bases from V and 2 bases from J, with 11 bases in between. The CDR3: CASSRGGAYEQYF. Partial CDR3 DNA: TGTGCCAGCAGTAGGGGGGGAGCCTACGAG. Supplemented by reference TRBV9 and TRBJ2-7, the full variable domain reads DSGVTQTPKHLITATGQRVTLRCSPRSGDLSVYWYQQSLDQGLQFLIQYYNGEERAKGNILERFSAQQFPDLHSELNLSSLELGDSALYFCASSRGGAYEQYFGPGTRLTVT.

Concerning this clone: Read coverage stops 3 residues before the CDR3 terminus; the germline J gene supplies the remainder. The chain links TRBV19 to TRBJ2-3, with 7 nucleotides matching TRBD2. V dropped 7 bases and J dropped 2; count of bases not matched to a gene: 3. This CDR3 comprises 13 residues. The germline CDR1 and CDR2 sequences are LNHDA and SQIVND (reference sequence). The CDR3 sequence: CASNRGDTDTQYF. The CDR3 bases that were read are TGTGCCAGTAACCGGGGGGACACAGATACG.

In the case of this clone: Read sequence stops 3 residues before the CDR3 end, and the germline J gene provides the missing end. The rearrangement joins TRBV20-1 to TRBJ2-1; 10 bases align to TRBD2. CDR3 length equals 15 residues. V lost 1 base and J lost 4; bases outside the gene matches: 4. The germline CDR1 and CDR2 sequences are DFQATT and SNEGSKA (reference sequence). The part of the CDR3 DNA that was read is TGCAGTGCTAGAGTAAAAGCGGGGGGGTACAATGAG. Amino acids: CSARVKAGGYNE. The entire CDR3 protein is CSARVKAGGYNEQFF.

As concerns this clone: The read stops 3 residues short of the end of the CDR3; the missing end is completed from the germline J gene. The chain is built from TRBV18 and TRBJ2-5; D may be TRBD2 (6 bases). Germline CDR1 and CDR2: KGHSH and LQKENI. This CDR3 is built from 15 residues. Between the trimmed V and J ends, which lost 4 bases and 1 base, there was a span of 13 bases. CDR3 DNA (partial): TGTGCCAGCTCACAGTTGGGACTTTCCCAAGAGACC. Its protein is CASSQLGLSQET. The complete CDR3 reads CASSQLGLSQETQYF.

Comments on this clone: The CDR3 end is not reached by the read, which stops 3 residues before it; the germline J gene fills it in. The chain is built from TRBV7-3 and TRBJ2-7; 9 bases line up with TRBD1. V lost 5 bases to trimming and J lost 3 bases; unmatched junction nucleotides: 14. CDR1 and CDR2 from the germline V gene are SGHTA and FQGTGA. The CDR3 spans 17 residues. The sequenced part of the CDR3 DNA is TGTGCCAGCAGCATCCGGGACAGGGTCTTATTGGGCTACGAG. Protein sequence: CASSIRDRVLLGYE. The CDR3 in its entirety is CASSIRDRVLLGYEQYF.